What follows describes a single TCR beta chain. The data were taken from a study of blood T cell repertoires in COVID-19. The overall study: The study drew acute and convalescent COVID-19 samples from the United States, Italy and Spain.

Original methodology: From reference gene primer amplification, estimates of nucleated cell counts were derived. The data were produced by immunoSEQ multiplex PCR, yet TCRdb's version contains in-frame clones alone and is incomplete. V and J calls and clone size are as listed in that table; D and trimming were resolved from the DNA. Counted here are over 130,000 clones, 65% to 85% occurring once; the ten biggest clones make up less than 9.5%. The length of the CDR3 is 17 residues. The J segment lost 0 bases and the V segment lost 5 bases, leaving 11 bases of the junction unmatched. From germline, CDR1 is LNHDA and CDR2 SQIVND (reference sequence).

This receptor was identified in a human donor in a cohort sampled during active COVID-19. The gene calls are TRBV19 and TRBJ2-3; 7 bases map to TRBD1. The specimen sequenced was peripheral blood. The CDR3 spells CASSGSPGGVSTDTQYF. The CDR3 coding sequence is TGTGCCAGTAGTGGATCGCCAGGGGGTGTAAGCACAGATACGCAGTATTTT.